A selection of T cell receptor beta chains follows, all from one sample in a study of blood T cell repertoires in COVID-19. Clones were sequenced by immunoSEQ multiplex PCR, and TCRdb holds only the in-frame ones, with some missing. The table includes about 250,000 clones, about 86% detected once. Sequences were obtained from peripheral blood. All receptors derive from a man in his forties with active or convalescent COVID-19. The CDR3 runs from the conserved cysteine through the conserved F or W. D genes are given only for firm matches. Expanded clones are given a class, and other clones once, few, many or no size at all.

J gene	V gene	D gene	clone size	CDR3 protein	CDR3 DNA
TRBJ2-7	TRBV6-6	TRBD2	few	CASRFGTSGSYEQYF	TGTGCCAGCAGATTCGGCACTAGCGGGAGCTACGAGCAGTACTTC
TRBJ1-4	TRBV7-9	-	-	CASSSAGGLGHEKLFF	TGTGCCAGCAGCTCCGCGGGGGGACTAGGCCATGAAAAACTGTTTTTT
TRBJ1-6	TRBV6-5	-	few	CASRQGENSPLHF	TGTGCCAGCAGGCAGGGCGAAAATTCACCCCTCCACTTT
TRBJ1-5	TRBV5-8	TRBD1	-	CASSSSGTGYQPQHF	TGTGCCAGCAGCTCGTCCGGGACAGGGTATCAGCCCCAGCATTTT
TRBJ1-3	TRBV7-2	-	-	CASSPQAWTGNTIYF	TGTGCCAGCAGCCCCCAGGCTTGGACTGGAAACACCATATATTTT
TRBJ1-2	TRBV30	TRBD1	-	CAWSAGTGGGYGYTF	TGTGCCTGGAGTGCCGGCACAGGGGGCGGCTATGGCTACACCTTC
TRBJ1-3	TRBV6-5	TRBD1	-	CASRARDSSGNTIYF	TGTGCCAGCAGGGCCCGGGACAGCTCTGGAAACACCATATATTTT
TRBJ2-5	TRBV6-5	-	-	CASSSRLKETQYF	TGTGCCAGCAGTTCCAGACTTAAGGAGACCCAGTACTTC
TRBJ2-7	TRBV13	TRBD1	-	CASSLGPAAGTGKGYEQYF	TGTGCCAGCAGCTTAGGTCCCGCCGCCGGGACAGGGAAGGGGTACGAGCAGTACTTC
TRBJ2-1	TRBV7-4	TRBD1	-	CASSSTGVSYNEQFF	TGTGCCAGCAGCTCGACAGGGGTCTCCTACAATGAGCAGTTCTTC
TRBJ1-1	TRBV18	TRBD1	-	CASSARDSDVAFF	TGTGCCAGCTCAGCCCGGGACAGCGATGTGGCTTTCTTT
TRBJ2-1	TRBV5-1	-	-	CASSLRAGHNEQFF	TGCGCCAGCAGCTTGAGAGCGGGCCACAATGAGCAGTTCTTC
TRBJ1-2	TRBV2	-	-	CASRGGTANYGYTF	TGTGCCAGCAGGGGGGGGACCGCCAACTATGGCTACACCTTC
TRBJ2-1	TRBV3-1/TRBV3-2	TRBD2	-	CASSQGGLAGGTYNEQFF	TGTGCCAGCAGCCAAGGTGGACTAGCGGGAGGAACCTACAATGAGCAGTTCTTC
TRBJ2-1	TRBV27	-	once	CASRGSLALSYNEQFF	TGTGCCAGCAGGGGATCCCTAGCCCTCTCTTACAATGAGCAGTTCTTC
TRBJ1-1	TRBV29-1	TRBD1	-	CSVSGTGDEAFF	TGCAGCGTTTCCGGGACAGGGGATGAAGCTTTCTTT
TRBJ1-3	TRBV6-5	TRBD1	-	CASSYATGVGGNTIYF	TGTGCCAGCAGTTACGCAACAGGGGTTGGTGGAAACACCATATATTTT
TRBJ1-1	TRBV3-1/TRBV3-2	TRBD1	-	CASSQAGGRTEAFF	TGTGCCAGCAGCCAGGCAGGGGGGAGGACTGAAGCTTTCTTT
TRBJ1-1	TRBV6-5	-	-	CASINGGLNTEAFF	TGTGCCAGCATCAACGGGGGTCTGAACACTGAAGCTTTCTTT
TRBJ2-1	TRBV7-9	TRBD2	medium-sized	CASSLSSGINNEQFF	TGTGCCAGCAGCTTAAGTAGCGGGATAAACAATGAGCAGTTCTTC
TRBJ2-3	TRBV7-3	TRBD2	-	CASSLVGSGGADTQYF	TGTGCCAGCAGCTTAGTAGGCAGCGGGGGGGCAGATACGCAGTATTTT
TRBJ2-7	TRBV7-9	TRBD2	-	CASSFLAGAYEQYF	TGTGCCAGCAGCTTCTTAGCGGGAGCCTACGAGCAGTACTTC
TRBJ1-2	TRBV9	TRBD1	-	CASSRGTGLGYGYTF	TGTGCCAGCAGCCGCGGGACAGGGTTAGGGTATGGCTACACCTTC
TRBJ2-3	TRBV19	-	-	CASQGPQSEGDTQYF	TGTGCCAGTCAAGGTCCGCAATCGGAGGGAGATACGCAGTATTTT
TRBJ1-1	TRBV30	-	-	CAWRIPGVTEAFF	TGTGCCTGGCGTATCCCAGGGGTTACTGAAGCTTTCTTT
TRBJ1-2	TRBV7-9	-	-	CASSPAGLQGYGYTF	TGTGCCAGCAGCCCTGCCGGGCTCCAGGGCTATGGCTACACCTTC
TRBJ2-2	TRBV6-1	-	-	CASSEAVLVYTGELFF	TGTGCCAGCAGTGAGGCAGTTCTAGTTTACACCGGGGAGCTGTTTTTT
TRBJ1-1	TRBV29-1	-	few	CSAEEDTVGGEAFF	TGCAGCGCCGAAGAGGATACAGTCGGTGGTGAAGCTTTCTTT
TRBJ1-2	TRBV30	TRBD1	-	CAWSPLQGARGYTF	TGTGCCTGGAGCCCCTTGCAGGGGGCGCGGGGCTACACCTTC
TRBJ2-6	TRBV30	-	-	CAWASGANVLTF	TGTGCCTGGGCTTCTGGGGCCAACGTCCTGACTTTC
TRBJ2-1	TRBV10-3	TRBD1	-	CAISDPTGSSSYNEQFF	TGTGCCATCAGCGACCCGACAGGGAGTAGCTCCTACAATGAGCAGTTCTTC
TRBJ2-1	TRBV29-1	TRBD2	few	CSVEDLLAGGGDEQFF	TGCAGCGTTGAAGATCTCCTAGCGGGAGGAGGGGATGAGCAGTTCTTC
TRBJ2-7	TRBV9	-	-	CASSGVPARGDSYEQYF	TGTGCCAGCAGCGGGGTACCAGCCAGGGGAGACAGCTACGAGCAGTACTTC
TRBJ2-7	TRBV6-5	TRBD1	once	CASSSSGGLFYEQYF	TGTGCCAGCAGCTCCTCAGGGGGCCTCTTTTACGAGCAGTACTTC
TRBJ1-1	TRBV6-5	TRBD1	-	CASRRQGNLPEAFF	TGTGCCAGCAGGAGACAGGGGAACCTCCCTGAAGCTTTCTTT
TRBJ2-7	TRBV7-2	-	-	CASSLQGLSYEQYF	TGTGCCAGCAGCTTACAGGGCCTCTCCTACGAGCAGTACTTC
TRBJ2-5	TRBV2	TRBD2	-	CATGLAGSYQETQYF	TGTGCCACAGGACTAGCGGGAAGTTACCAAGAGACCCAGTACTTC
TRBJ2-5	TRBV7-2	-	-	CASSLWEFETQYF	TGTGCCAGCAGCTTATGGGAGTTTGAGACCCAGTACTTC
TRBJ1-1	TRBV27	TRBD1	-	CASSPRGRNTEAFF	TGTGCCAGCAGTCCAAGGGGGCGAAACACTGAAGCTTTCTTT
TRBJ1-2	TRBV11-2	TRBD1	-	CASSLGQGIDYTF	TGTGCCAGCAGCTTGGGACAGGGTATCGACTACACCTTC
TRBJ1-1	TRBV12-3/TRBV12-4	-	-	CASRDDRYTEAFF	TGTGCCAGCAGGGATGACAGGTATACCGAAGCTTTCTTT
TRBJ2-7	TRBV4-1	-	-	CASSQDPVGEQYF	TGCGCCAGCAGCCAAGATCCGGTTGGCGAGCAGTACTTC
TRBJ1-1	TRBV3-1/TRBV3-2	TRBD1	-	CASSLSGTVNTEAFF	TGTGCCAGCAGCCTATCCGGGACAGTGAACACTGAAGCTTTCTTT
TRBJ2-7	TRBV7-2	TRBD1	-	CASSLRGQGTGEQYF	TGTGCCAGCAGCTTGCGGGGACAGGGTACAGGTGAGCAGTACTTC
TRBJ2-7	TRBV27	TRBD2	few	CASSPRLAESSYEQYF	TGTGCCAGCAGTCCTCGACTAGCGGAAAGCTCCTACGAGCAGTACTTC
TRBJ2-7	TRBV27	TRBD1	-	CATRGTGGAGPYEQYF	TGTGCCACCAGAGGGACAGGGGGCGCCGGGCCTTACGAGCAGTACTTC
TRBJ2-7	TRBV5-1	TRBD1	-	CASSLDHGQGYEQYF	TGCGCCAGCAGCTTGGACCACGGACAGGGGTACGAGCAGTACTTC
TRBJ2-5	TRBV7-3	TRBD2	-	CASSLMGGSQETQYF	TGTGCCAGCAGCTTAATGGGGGGGAGCCAAGAGACCCAGTACTTC
TRBJ1-2	TRBV5-1	-	few	CASSLAGNSNQYGYTF	TGCGCCAGCAGCTTGGCAGGGAACAGTAACCAGTATGGCTACACCTTC
TRBJ2-7	TRBV29-1	-	few	CSVQARTVAYEQYF	TGCAGCGTTCAAGCGAGGACAGTCGCCTACGAGCAGTACTTC
TRBJ2-3	TRBV5-4	TRBD2	-	CASTPRLAGRSTDTQYF	TGTGCCAGCACCCCCAGGTTAGCGGGCCGTAGCACAGATACGCAGTATTTT
TRBJ1-1	TRBV19	TRBD1	-	CASSNDRGDTEAFF	TGTGCCAGTAGTAACGACAGGGGGGACACTGAAGCTTTCTTT
TRBJ2-3	TRBV4-2	-	-	CASSQDPSPSDTQYF	TGTGCCAGCAGCCAAGATCCCTCCCCGTCAGATACGCAGTATTTT
TRBJ2-7	TRBV29-1	TRBD2	-	CSVSVRSGGPSDEQYF	TGCAGCGTTTCGGTTAGGAGCGGGGGGCCGTCTGACGAGCAGTACTTC
TRBJ2-7	TRBV19	-	-	CASSIRGDEQYF	TGTGCCAGTAGTATTCGGGGAGACGAGCAGTACTTC
TRBJ1-5	TRBV4-3	TRBD1	-	CASSPGTGGFQPQHF	TGCGCCAGCAGCCCCGGGACAGGGGGCTTTCAGCCCCAGCATTTT
TRBJ2-3	TRBV5-1	-	-	CASSLGASALRLTDTQYF	TGCGCCAGCAGCTTGGGAGCTAGCGCCCTTCGGCTTACAGATACGCAGTATTTT
TRBJ2-5	TRBV30	-	-	CAWSVEGGEYQETQYF	TGTGCCTGGAGTGTAGAGGGAGGAGAGTACCAAGAGACCCAGTACTTC
TRBJ1-2	TRBV29-1	TRBD1	once	CSVLDRGLTYGYTF	TGCAGCGTTCTAGACAGGGGGCTCACCTATGGCTACACCTTC
TRBJ2-5	TRBV5-1	-	-	CASSHGIAVVKETQYF	TGCGCCAGCAGCCACGGAATAGCGGTGGTAAAGGAGACCCAGTACTTC